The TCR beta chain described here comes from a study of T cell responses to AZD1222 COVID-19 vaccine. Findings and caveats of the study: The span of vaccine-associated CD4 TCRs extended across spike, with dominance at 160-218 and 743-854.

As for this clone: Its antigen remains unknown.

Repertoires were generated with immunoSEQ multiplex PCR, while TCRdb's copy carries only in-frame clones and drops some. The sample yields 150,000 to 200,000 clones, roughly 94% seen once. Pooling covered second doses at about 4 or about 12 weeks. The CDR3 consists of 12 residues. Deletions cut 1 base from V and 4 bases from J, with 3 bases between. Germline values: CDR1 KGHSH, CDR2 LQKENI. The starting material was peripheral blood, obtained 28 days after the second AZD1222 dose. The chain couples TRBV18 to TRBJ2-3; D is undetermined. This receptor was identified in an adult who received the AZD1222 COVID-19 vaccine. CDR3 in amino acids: CASSPRSDTQYF. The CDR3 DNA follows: TGTGCCAGCTCACCACGGTCAGATACGCAGTATTTT. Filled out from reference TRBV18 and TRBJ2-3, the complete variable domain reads NAGVMQNPRHLVRRRGQEARLRCSPMKGHSHVYWYRQLPEEGLKFMVYLQKENIIDESGMPKERFSAEFPKEGPSILRIQQVVRGDSAAYFCASSPRSDTQYFGPGTRLTVL.